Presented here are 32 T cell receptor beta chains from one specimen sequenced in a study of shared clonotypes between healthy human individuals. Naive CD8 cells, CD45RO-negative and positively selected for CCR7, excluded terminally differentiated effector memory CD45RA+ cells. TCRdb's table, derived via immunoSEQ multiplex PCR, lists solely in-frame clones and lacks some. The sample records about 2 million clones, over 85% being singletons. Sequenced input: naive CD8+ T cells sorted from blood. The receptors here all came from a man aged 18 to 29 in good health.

The CDR3 DNA follows: TGTGCCAGCAGTGAAGGGCCCCTCAATCAGCCCCAGCATTTT. Translation: CASSEGPLNQPQHF. This chain joins TRBV2 and TRBJ1-5; no clear D. Trimming removed 1 base at V and 3 bases at J, with 7 bases between. This CDR3 has 14 amino acids. Per the germline V gene, CDR1 is SNHLY and CDR2 is FYNNEI.

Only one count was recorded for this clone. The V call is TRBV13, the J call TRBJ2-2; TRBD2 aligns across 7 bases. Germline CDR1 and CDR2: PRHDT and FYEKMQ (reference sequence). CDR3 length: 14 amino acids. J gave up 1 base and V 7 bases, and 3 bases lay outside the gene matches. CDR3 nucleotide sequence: TGTGCCAGCATAACGGGGGGGAACACCGGGGAGCTGTTTTTT. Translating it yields CASITGGNTGELFF.

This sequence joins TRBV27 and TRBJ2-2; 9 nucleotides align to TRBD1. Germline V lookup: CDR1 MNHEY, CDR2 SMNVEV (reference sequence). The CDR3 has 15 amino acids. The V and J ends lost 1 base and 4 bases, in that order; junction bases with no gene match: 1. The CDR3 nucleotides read TGTGCCAGCAGTTTATTACAGGGGGCCACCGGGGAGCTGTTTTTT. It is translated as CASSLLQGATGELFF.

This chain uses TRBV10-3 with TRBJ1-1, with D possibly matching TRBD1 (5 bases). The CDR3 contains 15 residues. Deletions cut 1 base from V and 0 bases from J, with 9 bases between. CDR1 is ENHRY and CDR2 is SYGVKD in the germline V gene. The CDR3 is CAISEWGTLNTEAFF. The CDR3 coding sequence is TGTGCCATCAGTGAGTGGGGCACACTGAACACTGAAGCTTTCTTT.

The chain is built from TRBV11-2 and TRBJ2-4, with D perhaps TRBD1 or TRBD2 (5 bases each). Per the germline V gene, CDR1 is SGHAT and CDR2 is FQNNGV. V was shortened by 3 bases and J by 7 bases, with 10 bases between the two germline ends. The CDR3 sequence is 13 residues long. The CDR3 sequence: CASSFGTGNIQYF. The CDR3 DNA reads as TGTGCCAGCAGCTTTGGGACGGGGAACATTCAGTACTTC.

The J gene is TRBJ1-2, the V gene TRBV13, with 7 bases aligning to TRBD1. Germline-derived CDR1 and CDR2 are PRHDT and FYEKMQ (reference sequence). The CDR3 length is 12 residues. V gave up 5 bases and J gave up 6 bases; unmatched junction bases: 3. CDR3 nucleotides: TGTGCCAGCAGCGCACAGGGGAATGGCTACACCTTC. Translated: CASSAQGNGYTF.

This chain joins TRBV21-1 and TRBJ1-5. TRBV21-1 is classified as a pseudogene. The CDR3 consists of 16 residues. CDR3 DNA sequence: TGTGCCAGCATAATCTGGGAAAATAAAAGCAATCAGCCCCAGCATTTT. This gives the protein CASIIWENKSNQPQHF.

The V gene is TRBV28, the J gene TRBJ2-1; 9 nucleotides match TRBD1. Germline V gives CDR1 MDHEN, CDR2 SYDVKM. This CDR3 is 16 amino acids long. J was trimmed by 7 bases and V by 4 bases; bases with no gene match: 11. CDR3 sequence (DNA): TGTGCCAGCAGTTCGTCCGGGACAGGGTTGGGAAATGAGCAGTTCTTC. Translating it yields CASSSSGTGLGNEQFF.

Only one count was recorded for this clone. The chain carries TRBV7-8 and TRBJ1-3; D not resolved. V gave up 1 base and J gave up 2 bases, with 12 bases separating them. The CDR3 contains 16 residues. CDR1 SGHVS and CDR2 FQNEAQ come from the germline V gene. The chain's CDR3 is CASSLVEGLPGNTIYF. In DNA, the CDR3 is TGTGCCAGCAGCTTAGTGGAGGGCCTCCCTGGAAACACCATATATTTT.

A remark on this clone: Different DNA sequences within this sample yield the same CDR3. This CDR3 is CASSVEGTGGNEQYF. The CDR3 DNA sequence: TGTGCCAGCAGCGTAGAGGGGACAGGGGGCAACGAGCAGTACTTC. V usage is TRBV9 and J usage is TRBJ2-7; 12 positions match TRBD1. The germline V gene has CDR1 SGDLS and CDR2 YYNGEE. The CDR3 length is 15 residues. The ends lost 0 bases at V and 5 bases at J; junction bases unmatched: 3.

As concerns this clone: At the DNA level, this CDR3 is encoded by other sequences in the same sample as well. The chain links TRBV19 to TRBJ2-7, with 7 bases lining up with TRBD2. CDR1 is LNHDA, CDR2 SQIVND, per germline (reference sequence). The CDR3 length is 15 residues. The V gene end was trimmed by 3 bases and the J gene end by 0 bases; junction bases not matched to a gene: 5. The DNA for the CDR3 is TGTGCCAGTAGTATCTCGGGCGGGAGCTCCTACGAGCAGTACTTC. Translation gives CASSISGGSSYEQYF. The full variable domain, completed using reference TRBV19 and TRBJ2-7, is DGGITQSPKYLFRKEGQNVTLSCEQNLNHDAMYWYRQDPGQGLRLIYYSQIVNDFQKGDIAEGYSVSREKKESFPLTVTSAQKNPTAFYLCASSISGGSSYEQYFGPGTRLTVT.

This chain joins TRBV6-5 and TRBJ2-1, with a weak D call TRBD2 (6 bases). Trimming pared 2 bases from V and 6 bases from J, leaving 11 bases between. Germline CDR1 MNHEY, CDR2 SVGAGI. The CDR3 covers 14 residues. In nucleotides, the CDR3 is TGTGCCAGCAGTTACACGGCGGGACGCAATGAGCAGTTCTTC. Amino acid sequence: CASSYTAGRNEQFF.

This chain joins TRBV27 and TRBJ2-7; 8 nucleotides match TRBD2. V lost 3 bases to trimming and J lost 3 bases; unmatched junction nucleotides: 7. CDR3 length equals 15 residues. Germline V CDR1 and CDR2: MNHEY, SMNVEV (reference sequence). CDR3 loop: CASSFESGRVYEQYF. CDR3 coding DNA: TGTGCCAGCAGTTTTGAAAGCGGGAGAGTCTACGAGCAGTACTTC.

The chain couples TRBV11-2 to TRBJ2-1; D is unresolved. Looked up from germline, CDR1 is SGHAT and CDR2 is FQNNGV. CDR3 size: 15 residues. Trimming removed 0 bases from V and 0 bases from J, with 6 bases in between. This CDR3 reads CASSLEWGSYNEQFF. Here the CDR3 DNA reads TGTGCCAGCAGCTTAGAATGGGGCTCCTACAATGAGCAGTTCTTC.

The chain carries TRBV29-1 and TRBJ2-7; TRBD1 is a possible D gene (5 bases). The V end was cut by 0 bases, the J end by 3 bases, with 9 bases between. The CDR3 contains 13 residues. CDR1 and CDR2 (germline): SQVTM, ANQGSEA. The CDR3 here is CSVEDGRVYEQYF. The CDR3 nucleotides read TGCAGCGTTGAAGATGGCAGGGTCTACGAGCAGTACTTC.

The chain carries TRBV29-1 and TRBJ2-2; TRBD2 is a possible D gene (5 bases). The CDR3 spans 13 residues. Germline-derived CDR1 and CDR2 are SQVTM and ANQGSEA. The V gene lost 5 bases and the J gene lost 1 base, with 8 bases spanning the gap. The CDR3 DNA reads TGCAGCGTTTCTGCGGGGAACACCGGGGAGCTGTTTTTT. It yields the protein CSVSAGNTGELFF.

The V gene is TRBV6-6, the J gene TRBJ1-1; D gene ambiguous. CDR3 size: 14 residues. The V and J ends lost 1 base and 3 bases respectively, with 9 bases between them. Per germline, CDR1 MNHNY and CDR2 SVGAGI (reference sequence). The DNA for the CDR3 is TGTGCCAGCAGTTACTATCAGGCGGACACTGAAGCTTTCTTT. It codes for CASSYYQADTEAFF.

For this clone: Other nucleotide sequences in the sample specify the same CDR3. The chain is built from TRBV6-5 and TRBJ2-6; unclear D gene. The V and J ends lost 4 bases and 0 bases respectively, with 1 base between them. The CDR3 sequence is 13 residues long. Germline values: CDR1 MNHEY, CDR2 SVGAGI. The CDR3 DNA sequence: TGTGCCAGCAGTTCCTCTGGGGCCAACGTCCTGACTTTC. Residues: CASSSSGANVLTF.

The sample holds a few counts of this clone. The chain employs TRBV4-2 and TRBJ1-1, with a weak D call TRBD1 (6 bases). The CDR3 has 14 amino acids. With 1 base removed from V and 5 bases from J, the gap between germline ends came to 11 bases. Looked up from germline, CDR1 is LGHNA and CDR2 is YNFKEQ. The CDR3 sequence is CASSQVQGGTEAFF. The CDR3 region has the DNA TGTGCCAGCAGCCAAGTACAGGGAGGTACTGAAGCTTTCTTT.

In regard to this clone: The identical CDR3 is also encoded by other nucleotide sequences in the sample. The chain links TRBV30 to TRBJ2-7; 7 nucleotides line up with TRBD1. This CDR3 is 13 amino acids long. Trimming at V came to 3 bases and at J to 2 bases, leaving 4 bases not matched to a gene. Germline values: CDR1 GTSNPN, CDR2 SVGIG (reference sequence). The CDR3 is CAWSPGTAYEQYF. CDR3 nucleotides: TGTGCCTGGAGCCCCGGGACAGCCTACGAGCAGTACTTC. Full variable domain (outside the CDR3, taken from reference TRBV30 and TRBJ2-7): SQTIHQWPATLVQPVGSPLSLECTVEGTSNPNLYWYRQAAGRGLQLLFYSVGIGQISSEVPQNLSASRPQDRQFILSSKKLLLSDSGFYLCAWSPGTAYEQYFGPGTRLTVT.

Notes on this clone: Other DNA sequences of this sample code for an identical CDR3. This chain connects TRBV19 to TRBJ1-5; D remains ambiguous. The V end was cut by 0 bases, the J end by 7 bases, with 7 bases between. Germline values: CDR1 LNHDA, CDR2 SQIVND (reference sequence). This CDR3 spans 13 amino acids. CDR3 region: CASSIDLEQPQHF. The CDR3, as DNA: TGTGCCAGTAGTATAGATCTCGAACAGCCCCAGCATTTT.

The CDR3 DNA sequence: TGTGCCAGCAGTTTAGAGGCAGGGACATACAATGAGCAGTTCTTC. Protein sequence: CASSLEAGTYNEQFF. The chain links TRBV27 to TRBJ2-1; TRBD1 is a possible D gene (6 bases). V was pared by 2 bases and J by 4 bases, with 12 bases between. The germline V gene encodes CDR1 MNHEY and CDR2 SMNVEV (reference sequence). The CDR3 sequence is 15 residues long.

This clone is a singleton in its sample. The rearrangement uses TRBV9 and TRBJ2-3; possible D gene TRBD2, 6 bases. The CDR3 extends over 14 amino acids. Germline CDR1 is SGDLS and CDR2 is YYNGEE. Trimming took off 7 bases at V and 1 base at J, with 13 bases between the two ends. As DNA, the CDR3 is TGTGCCAGCGGCGGGGATAGCGGCACAGATACGCAGTATTTT. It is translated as CASGGDSGTDTQYF.

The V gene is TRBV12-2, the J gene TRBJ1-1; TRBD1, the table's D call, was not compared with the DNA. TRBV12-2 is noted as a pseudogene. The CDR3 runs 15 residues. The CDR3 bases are TGTGCAAGTCGCTTAAATGGGACAGCGAACACTGAAGCTTTCTTT. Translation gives CASRLNGTANTEAFF.

The chain's CDR3 is CASSLGGGINYGYTF. The CDR3 DNA reads TGTGCCAGCAGTTTAGGCGGGGGGATTAACTATGGCTACACCTTC. The chain links TRBV27 to TRBJ1-2; a weak D match, TRBD1 (5 bases). Per germline, CDR1 MNHEY and CDR2 SMNVEV (reference sequence). V dropped 2 bases and J dropped 1 base, with 11 bases sitting between them. The CDR3 runs to 15 residues.

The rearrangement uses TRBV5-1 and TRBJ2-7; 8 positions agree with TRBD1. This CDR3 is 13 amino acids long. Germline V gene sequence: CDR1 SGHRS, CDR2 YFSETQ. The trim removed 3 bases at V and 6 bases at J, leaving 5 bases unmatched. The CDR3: CASSYGQGGEQYF. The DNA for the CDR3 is TGCGCCAGCAGCTACGGACAGGGCGGCGAGCAGTACTTC.

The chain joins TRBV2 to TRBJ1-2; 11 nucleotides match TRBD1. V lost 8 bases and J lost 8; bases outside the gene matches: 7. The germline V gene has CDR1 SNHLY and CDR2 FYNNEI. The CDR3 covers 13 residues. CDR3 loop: CASHGQGAIGYTF. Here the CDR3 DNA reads TGTGCCAGCCACGGACAGGGGGCGATAGGCTACACCTTC.

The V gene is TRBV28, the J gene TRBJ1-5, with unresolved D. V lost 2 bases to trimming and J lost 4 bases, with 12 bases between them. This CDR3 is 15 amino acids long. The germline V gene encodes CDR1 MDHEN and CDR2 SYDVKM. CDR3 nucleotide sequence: TGTGCCAGCAGTTTACGGACGGAAAGAAATCAGCCCCAGCATTTT. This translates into CASSLRTERNQPQHF. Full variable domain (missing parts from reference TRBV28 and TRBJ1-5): DVKVTQSSRYLVKRTGEKVFLECVQDMDHENMFWYRQDPGLGLRLIYFSYDVKMKEKGDIPEGYSVSREKKERFSLILESASTNQTSMYLCASSLRTERNQPQHFGDGTRLSIL.

CDR3 nucleotides: TGCGCCAGCAGCGGGACAGGGGCGACTGAAGCTTTCTTT. The encoded protein is CASSGTGATEAFF. The chain recombines TRBV5-1 with TRBJ1-1; TRBD1 matches 10 bases. The CDR3 has 13 residues. V was pared by 4 bases and J by 5 bases, with 2 bases of the junction left unmatched. Germline lookup yields CDR1 SGHRS and CDR2 YFSETQ.

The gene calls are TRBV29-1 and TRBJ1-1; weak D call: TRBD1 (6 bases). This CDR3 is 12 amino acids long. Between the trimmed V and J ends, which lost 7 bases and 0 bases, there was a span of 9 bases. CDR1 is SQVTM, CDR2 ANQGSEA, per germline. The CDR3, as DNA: TGCAGCGGGGGGGCCCTGAACACTGAAGCTTTCTTT. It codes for CSGGALNTEAFF.

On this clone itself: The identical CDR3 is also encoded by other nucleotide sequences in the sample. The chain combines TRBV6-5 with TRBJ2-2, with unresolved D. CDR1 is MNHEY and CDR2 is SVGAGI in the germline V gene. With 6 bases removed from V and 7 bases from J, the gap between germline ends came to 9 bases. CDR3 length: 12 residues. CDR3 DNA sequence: TGTGCCAGCAGCCCCCCGTACGGGGAGCTGTTTTTT. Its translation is CASSPPYGELFF.

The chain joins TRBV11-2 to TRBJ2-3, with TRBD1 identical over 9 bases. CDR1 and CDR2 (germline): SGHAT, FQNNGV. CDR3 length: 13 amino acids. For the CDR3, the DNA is TGTGCATCCTACAGGGGGCCCATTCATACGCAGTATTTT. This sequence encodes CASYRGPIHTQYF.